These 14 T cell receptor beta chains were all obtained from the same sample, sequenced in a study of T cells in localized non-small cell lung cancer. Method: immunoSEQ multiplex PCR; TCRdb's copy keeps in-frame clones and lacks some. The sample includes under 75,000 clones, 86% of them seen just once. The starting material was peripheral blood, obtained before any cancer treatment. The receptors shown here come from a male donor at least 60 years old with stage III squamous cell lung carcinoma.

The chain uses TRBV2 and TRBJ1-1; D unresolved. Trimming took 4 bases from V and 8 from J, leaving 5 bases between them. The CDR3 runs to 10 residues. The germline V gene has CDR1 SNHLY and CDR2 FYNNEI. The CDR3 loop is CASSGREAFF. Written as DNA, the CDR3 is TGTGCCAGCAGTGGGAGGGAAGCTTTCTTT.

The chain uses TRBV6-1 and TRBJ2-1; 13 nucleotides align to TRBD2. Trimming removed 7 bases from V and 10 bases from J; junction bases left unmatched: 10. Germline assignment: CDR1 MNHNS and CDR2 SASEGT. CDR3 length equals 15 residues. The CDR3 DNA reads as TGTGCCAGCACCTCACTAGCGGGGGGGCCTTGGGAGCAGTTCTTC. Translated, it gives CASTSLAGGPWEQFF.

The CDR3 protein is CASSLAVNYEQYF. The CDR3 bases are TGTGCCAGCAGCTTAGCGGTTAACTACGAGCAGTACTTC. The chain joins TRBV7-6 to TRBJ2-7; D not certain. CDR3 size: 13 residues. Per the germline V gene, CDR1 is SGHVS and CDR2 is FNYEAQ. Trimming shortened V by 0 bases and J by 3 bases, and 6 bases separated the two germline ends.

The genes are TRBV7-3 and TRBJ2-2; D is uncertain. The CDR3 contains 13 residues. Deletions cut 5 bases from V and 5 bases from J, with 9 bases between. Per the germline V gene, CDR1 is SGHTA and CDR2 is FQGTGA. The CDR3 DNA reads TGTGCCAGCAGCGCCAGGAGTACCGGGGAGCTGTTTTTT. This sequence encodes CASSARSTGELFF.

This rearrangement joins TRBV18 to TRBJ2-7; TRBD2 matches at 14 bases. The length of the CDR3 is 17 residues. V trimming: 3 bases; J trimming: 0 bases; junction bases outside the gene matches: 4. Germline CDR1 is KGHSH and CDR2 is LQKENI. In DNA form, the CDR3 reads TGTGCCAGCTCACCGACTAGCGGGGGGGTGAGCTCCTACGAGCAGTACTTC. Protein product: CASSPTSGGVSSYEQYF.

The table lists this clone with a few counts. The V call is TRBV5-5, the J call TRBJ1-1; tentatively, D is TRBD1 (5 bases). There are 16 residues in the CDR3. V lost 0 bases to trimming and J lost 3 bases, with 15 bases between them. Germline V gene data show CDR1 as SGHKS and CDR2 as YYEKEE (reference sequence). CDR3: CASSLGALGVDTEAFF. The DNA for the CDR3 is TGTGCCAGCAGCTTGGGTGCATTAGGGGTCGACACTGAAGCTTTCTTT.

This clone was counted only a few times. V and J are TRBV19 and TRBJ1-2; tentative D call: TRBD1 (5 bases). This CDR3 is 15 amino acids long. V shed 5 bases and J shed 6 bases, with 19 bases lying between them. Germline values: CDR1 LNHDA, CDR2 SQIVND (reference sequence). In nucleotides, the CDR3 is TGTGCCAGTAGTCTCTCCTCCGTCAGGGAGCATGGCTACACCTTC. Protein product: CASSLSSVREHGYTF.

The chain carries TRBV7-9 and TRBJ1-1; possibly TRBD1 for D (5 bases). This CDR3 contains 13 residues. Trimming took off 2 bases at V and 7 bases at J, with 11 bases between the two ends. Germline V gene data show CDR1 as SEHNR and CDR2 as FQNEAQ (reference sequence). DNA for the CDR3: TGTGCCAGCAGCTTACCGGGACGTTATGAAGCTTTCTTT. Protein product: CASSLPGRYEAFF.

V gene TRBV9 combines with J gene TRBJ2-1, with D unresolved. From germline, CDR1 is SGDLS and CDR2 YYNGEE. V was shortened by 0 bases and J by 2 bases, with 9 bases between the two germline ends. The CDR3 is 15 residues long. The CDR3 DNA reads as TGTGCCAGCAGCGTAGCTAACGCTGCCTACAATGAGCAGTTCTTC. Protein product: CASSVANAAYNEQFF.

This chain joins TRBV10-3 and TRBJ2-3; 11 bases fit TRBD2. V gave up 3 bases and J gave up 2 bases; unmatched junction bases: 4. Germline-derived CDR1 and CDR2 are ENHRY and SYGVKD. This CDR3 has 16 amino acids. Here the CDR3 DNA reads TGTGCCATCAGTGATTTGACTAGCGGGACCACAGATACGCAGTATTTT. Its protein is CAISDLTSGTTDTQYF.

V is TRBV23-1 and J is TRBJ1-6, with a tentative D call TRBD1 (6 bases). TRBV23-1 is classed as an ORF, of uncertain function. This CDR3 spans 17 amino acids. Trimming removed 2 bases at V and 7 bases at J, with 18 bases between. The chain's CDR3 is CASSQEGRVGTNSPLHF. In nucleotides, the CDR3 is TGCGCCAGCAGTCAAGAGGGTAGGGTGGGGACAAATTCACCCCTCCACTTT.

J is TRBJ1-4 and V is TRBV5-1; the D gene is possibly TRBD1 (6 bases). The CDR3 sequence is 16 residues long. Germline CDR1 and CDR2: SGHRS and YFSETQ. V was trimmed by 2 bases and J by 5 bases, leaving 16 bases between them. Here the CDR3 DNA reads TGCGCCAGCAGCTTACAGGGAGCCACCGCAAATGAAAAACTGTTTTTT. As protein: CASSLQGATANEKLFF. Filled out from reference TRBV5-1 and TRBJ1-4, the complete variable domain reads KAGVTQTPRYLIKTRGQQVTLSCSPISGHRSVSWYQQTPGQGLQFLFEYFSETQRNKGNFPGRFSGRQFSNSRSEMNVSTLELGDSALYLCASSLQGATANEKLFFGSGTQLSVL.

In its sample, this clone was seen once. The V gene is TRBV7-2, the J gene TRBJ1-1, with TRBD1 as a possible D gene (5 bases). With 3 bases removed from V and 0 bases from J, the gap between germline ends came to 8 bases. The CDR3 loop spans 14 amino acids. CDR1 is SGHTA, CDR2 FQGNSA, per germline. The CDR3 region is CASSLAGMNTEAFF. The CDR3 bases are TGTGCCAGCAGCTTGGCAGGGATGAACACTGAAGCTTTCTTT.

V gene TRBV5-1 combines with J gene TRBJ1-1; 8 bases line up with TRBD1. Unmatched junction bases numbered 7, after V lost 3 bases and J lost 6 bases. The length of the CDR3 is 14 residues. CDR1 is SGHRS and CDR2 is YFSETQ in the germline V gene. The CDR3 protein is CASSSDREVAEAFF. CDR3 in DNA: TGCGCCAGCAGCTCGGACAGGGAGGTGGCTGAAGCTTTCTTT.